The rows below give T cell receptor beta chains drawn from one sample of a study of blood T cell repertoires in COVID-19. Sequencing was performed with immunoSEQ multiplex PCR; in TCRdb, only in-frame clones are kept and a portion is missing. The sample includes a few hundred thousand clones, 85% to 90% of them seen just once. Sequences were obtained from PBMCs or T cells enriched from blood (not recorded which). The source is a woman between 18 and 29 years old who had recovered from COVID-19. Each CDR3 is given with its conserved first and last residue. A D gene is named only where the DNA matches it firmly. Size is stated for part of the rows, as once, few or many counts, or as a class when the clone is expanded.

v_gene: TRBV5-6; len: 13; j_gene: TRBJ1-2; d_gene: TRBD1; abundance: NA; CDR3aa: CASSRDRALGYTF; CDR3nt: TGTGCCAGCAGCCGCGACAGGGCTCTCGGCTACACCTTC
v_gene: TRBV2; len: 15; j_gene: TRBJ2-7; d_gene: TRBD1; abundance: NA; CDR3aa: CASSDKQGVRYEQYF; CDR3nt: TGTGCCAGCAGTGATAAACAGGGGGTACGGTACGAGCAGTACTTC
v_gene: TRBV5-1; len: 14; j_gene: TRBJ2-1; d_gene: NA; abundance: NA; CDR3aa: CASSYWTPYNEQFF; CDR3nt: TGCGCCAGCAGCTATTGGACTCCCTACAATGAGCAGTTCTTC
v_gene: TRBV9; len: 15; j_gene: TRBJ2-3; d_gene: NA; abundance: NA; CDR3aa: CASSLLGQGPDTQYF; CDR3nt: TGTGCCAGCAGTCTTTTAGGGCAGGGGCCAGATACGCAGTATTTT
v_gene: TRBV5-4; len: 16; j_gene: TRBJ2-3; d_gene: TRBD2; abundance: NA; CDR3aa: CASSAQRGSTPYTQYF; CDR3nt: TGTGCCAGCAGCGCCCAGCGGGGGTCGACCCCTTATACGCAGTATTTT
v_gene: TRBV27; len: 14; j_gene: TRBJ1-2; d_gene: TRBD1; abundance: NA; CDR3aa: CASSSRQGAHGYTF; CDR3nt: TGTGCCAGCAGTAGCCGACAGGGGGCTCATGGCTACACCTTC
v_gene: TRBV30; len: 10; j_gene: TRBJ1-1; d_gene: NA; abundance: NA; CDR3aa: CAWNSFEAFF; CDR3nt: TGTGCCTGGAATTCTTTTGAAGCTTTCTTT
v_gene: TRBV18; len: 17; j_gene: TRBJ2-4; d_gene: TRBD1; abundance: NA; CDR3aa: CASSPPGQGLAKNIQYF; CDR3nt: TGTGCCAGCTCACCACCGGGACAGGGCCTAGCCAAAAACATTCAGTACTTC
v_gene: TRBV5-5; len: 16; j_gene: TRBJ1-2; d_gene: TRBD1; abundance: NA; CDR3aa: CASSFLSTGESYGYTF; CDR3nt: TGTGCCAGCAGCTTTTTATCTACAGGGGAAAGCTATGGCTACACCTTC
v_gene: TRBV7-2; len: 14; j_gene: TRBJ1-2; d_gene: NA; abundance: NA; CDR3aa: CASSLALGGAGYTF; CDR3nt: TGTGCCAGCAGCTTAGCGCTCGGGGGTGCTGGCTACACCTTC
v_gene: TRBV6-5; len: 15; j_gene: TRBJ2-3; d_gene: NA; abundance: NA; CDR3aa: CASSPRGAGTDTQYF; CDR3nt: TGTGCCAGCAGTCCCCGGGGGGCCGGCACAGATACGCAGTATTTT
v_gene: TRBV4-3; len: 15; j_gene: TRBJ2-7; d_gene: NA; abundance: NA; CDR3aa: CASSQEGPGGYEQYF; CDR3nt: TGCGCCAGCAGCCAAGAAGGACCCGGAGGGTACGAGCAGTACTTC
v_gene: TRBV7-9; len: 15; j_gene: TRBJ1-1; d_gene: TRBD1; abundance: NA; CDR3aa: CASREEQGAPTEAFF; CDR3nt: TGTGCCAGCAGAGAGGAACAGGGGGCCCCTACTGAAGCTTTCTTT
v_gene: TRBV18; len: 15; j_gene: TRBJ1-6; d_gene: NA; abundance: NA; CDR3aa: CASSPRTPDNSPLHF; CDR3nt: TGTGCCAGCTCCCCCCGGACACCTGACAATTCACCCCTCCACTTT
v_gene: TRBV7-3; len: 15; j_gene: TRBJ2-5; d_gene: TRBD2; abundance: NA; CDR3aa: CASSLTGGARETQYF; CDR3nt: TGTGCCAGCAGCTTAACCGGGGGGGCCCGGGAGACCCAGTACTTC
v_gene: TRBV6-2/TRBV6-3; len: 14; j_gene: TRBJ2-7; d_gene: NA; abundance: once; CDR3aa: CASSPGGVSYEQYF; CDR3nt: TGTGCCAGCAGTCCCGGCGGTGTCTCCTACGAGCAGTACTTC
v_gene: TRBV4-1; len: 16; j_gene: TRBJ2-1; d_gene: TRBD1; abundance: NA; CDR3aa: CASSPDRGVAYNEQFF; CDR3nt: TGCGCCAGCAGCCCGGACAGGGGAGTCGCCTACAATGAGCAGTTCTTC
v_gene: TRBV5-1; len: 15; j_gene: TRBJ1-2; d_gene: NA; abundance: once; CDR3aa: CASSLVYRAHYGYTF; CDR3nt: TGCGCCAGCAGCTTGGTGTACAGGGCCCACTATGGCTACACCTTC
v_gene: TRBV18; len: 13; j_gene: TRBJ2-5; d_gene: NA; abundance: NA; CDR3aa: CASSPEIQETQYF; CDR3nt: TGTGCCAGCTCACCAGAGATCCAAGAGACCCAGTACTTC
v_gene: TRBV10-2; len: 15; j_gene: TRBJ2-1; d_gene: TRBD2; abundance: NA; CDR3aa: CASSVQRGGPNEQFF; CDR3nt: TGCGCCAGCAGTGTTCAGCGGGGGGGCCCCAATGAGCAGTTCTTC
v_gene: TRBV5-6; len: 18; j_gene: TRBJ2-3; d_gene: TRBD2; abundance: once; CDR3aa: CASSLRGAGGSRTDTQYF; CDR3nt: TGTGCCAGCAGCTTGCGTGGGGCGGGGGGGTCCCGCACAGATACGCAGTATTTT
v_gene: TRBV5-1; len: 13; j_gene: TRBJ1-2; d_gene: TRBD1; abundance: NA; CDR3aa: CASSSAQGPSYTF; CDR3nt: TGCGCCAGCAGCTCGGCACAGGGGCCCTCCTACACCTTC
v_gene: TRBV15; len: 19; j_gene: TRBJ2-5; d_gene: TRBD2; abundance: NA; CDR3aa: CATSRGGRLAGGRKETQYF; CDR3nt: TGTGCCACCAGCAGAGGAGGAAGGCTAGCGGGGGGCCGGAAAGAGACCCAGTACTTC
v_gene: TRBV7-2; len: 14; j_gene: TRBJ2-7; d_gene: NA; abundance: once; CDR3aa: CASSLVGDPYEQYF; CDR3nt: TGTGCCAGCAGCTTAGTAGGGGATCCCTACGAGCAGTACTTC
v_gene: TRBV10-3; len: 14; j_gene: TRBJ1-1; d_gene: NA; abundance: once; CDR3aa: CAISGTATRTEAFF; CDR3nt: TGTGCCATCAGTGGCACAGCCACAAGAACTGAAGCTTTCTTT
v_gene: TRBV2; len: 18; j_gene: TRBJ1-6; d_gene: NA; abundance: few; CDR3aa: CASSPTAALSSYNSPLHF; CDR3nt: TGTGCCAGCAGCCCTACCGCGGCGTTGAGCTCCTATAATTCACCCCTCCACTTT
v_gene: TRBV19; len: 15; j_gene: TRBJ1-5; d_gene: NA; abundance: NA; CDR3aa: CASSTPDSHNQPQHF; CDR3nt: TGTGCCAGTAGTACCCCCGACAGTCACAATCAGCCCCAGCATTTT
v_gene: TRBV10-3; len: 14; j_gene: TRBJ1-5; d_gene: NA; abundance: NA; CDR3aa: CAISELQTNQPQHF; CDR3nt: TGTGCCATCAGTGAATTACAGACAAATCAGCCCCAGCATTTT
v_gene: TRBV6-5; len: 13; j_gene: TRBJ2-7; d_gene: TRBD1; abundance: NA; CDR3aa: CASTKTGLNEQYF; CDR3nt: TGTGCCAGCACAAAGACAGGGCTCAACGAGCAGTACTTC
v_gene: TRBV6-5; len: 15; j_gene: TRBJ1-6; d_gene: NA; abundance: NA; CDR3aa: CASRGSSQSDSPLHF; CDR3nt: TGTGCCAGTAGGGGATCCTCTCAATCAGATTCACCCCTCCACTTT
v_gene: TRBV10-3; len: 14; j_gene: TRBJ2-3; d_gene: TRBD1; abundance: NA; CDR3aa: CAISGTGPTDTQYF; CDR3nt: TGTGCCATCAGCGGGACAGGCCCGACAGATACGCAGTATTTT
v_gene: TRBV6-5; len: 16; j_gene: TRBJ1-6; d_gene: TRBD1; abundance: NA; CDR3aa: CASSFSDRGNNSPLHF; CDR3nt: TGTGCCAGCAGTTTCTCGGACAGGGGGAATAATTCACCCCTCCACTTT
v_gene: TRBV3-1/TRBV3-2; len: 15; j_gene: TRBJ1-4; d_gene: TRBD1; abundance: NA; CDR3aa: CASSLYRDSREKLFF; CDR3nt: TGTGCCAGCAGTCTTTACCGGGACAGTAGAGAAAAACTGTTTTTT
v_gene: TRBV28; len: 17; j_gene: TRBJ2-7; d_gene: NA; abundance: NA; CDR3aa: CASSSPPGQRASYEQYF; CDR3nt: TGTGCCAGCAGTTCCCCGCCCGGGCAGCGGGCCTCCTACGAGCAGTACTTC
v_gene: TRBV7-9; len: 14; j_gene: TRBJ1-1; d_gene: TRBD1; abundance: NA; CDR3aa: CASSEGTVNTEAFF; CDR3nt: TGTGCCAGCAGTGAAGGGACAGTTAACACTGAAGCTTTCTTT
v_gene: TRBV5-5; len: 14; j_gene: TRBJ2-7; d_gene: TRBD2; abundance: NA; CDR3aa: CASSPGGESYEQYF; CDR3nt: TGTGCCAGCAGCCCGGGGGGGGAATCCTACGAGCAGTACTTC
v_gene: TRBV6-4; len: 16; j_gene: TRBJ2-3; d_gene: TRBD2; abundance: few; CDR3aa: CASSDLASGGTDTQYF; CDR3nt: TGTGCCAGCAGTGACCTGGCTAGCGGGGGAACAGATACGCAGTATTTT